This T cell receptor (beta chain) stems from a study of cytotoxic CD8 clonotypes in ibrutinib-treated CLL. Study-wide points: Few clonotypes were public, and these shrank or held steady under treatment.

Frozen-stored PBMCs produced 1.5 to 2.5 micrograms of genomic DNA for TCR beta libraries. J lost 0 bases, V lost 3 bases, and 3 bases had no gene match. There are 16 residues in the CDR3. Germline V CDR1 and CDR2: SGHTS, YDEGEE. In the case of this clone: Antigen unknown.

Measured with immunoSEQ multiplex PCR; TCRdb has only the in-frame clones, and not every one. The sample lists some 47,000 clones, about 50% occurring once. This TCR came from a human donor with chronic lymphocytic leukemia. The V and J genes are TRBV5-8 and TRBJ2-3, with 11 bases fitting TRBD2. Sequencing was performed on PBMCs, taken after 24 months of ibrutinib treatment. CDR3 nucleotide sequence: TGTGCCAGCAGCTCAGGGACTAGCGGAAGCACAGATACGCAGTATTTT. Protein: CASSSGTSGSTDTQYF.